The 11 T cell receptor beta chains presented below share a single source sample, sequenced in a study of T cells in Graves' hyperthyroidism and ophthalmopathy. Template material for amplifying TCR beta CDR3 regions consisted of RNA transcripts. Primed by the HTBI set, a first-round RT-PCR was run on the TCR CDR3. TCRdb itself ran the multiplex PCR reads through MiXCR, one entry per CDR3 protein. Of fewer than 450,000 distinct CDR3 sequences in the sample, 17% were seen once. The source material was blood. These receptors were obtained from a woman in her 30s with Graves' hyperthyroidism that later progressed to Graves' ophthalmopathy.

CDR3 coding DNA: TGTGCCAGCACCTCACGGCGGGAGGGCCGAGATACGCAGTATTTT. Its protein is CASTSRREGRDTQYF. This chain connects TRBV12-3 or TRBV12-4 to TRBJ2-3, with 9 bases that match TRBD2. V shed 7 bases and J 5 bases; nucleotides not matched to a gene: 10. CDR3 length: 15 residues.

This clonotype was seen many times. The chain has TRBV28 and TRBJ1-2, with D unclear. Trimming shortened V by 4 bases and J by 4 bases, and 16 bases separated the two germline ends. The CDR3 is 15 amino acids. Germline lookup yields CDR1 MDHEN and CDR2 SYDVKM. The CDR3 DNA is TGTGCCAGCAGTTCCCCCTTTGGGCGGGTCTATGGCTACACCTTC. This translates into CASSSPFGRVYGYTF.

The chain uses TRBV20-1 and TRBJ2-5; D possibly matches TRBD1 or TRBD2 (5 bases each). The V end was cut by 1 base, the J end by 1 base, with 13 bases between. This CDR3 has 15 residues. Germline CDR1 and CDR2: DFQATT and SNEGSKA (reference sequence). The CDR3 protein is CSARVWGKGQETQYF. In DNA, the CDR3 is TGCAGTGCTAGAGTTTGGGGGAAAGGCCAAGAGACCCAGTACTTC.

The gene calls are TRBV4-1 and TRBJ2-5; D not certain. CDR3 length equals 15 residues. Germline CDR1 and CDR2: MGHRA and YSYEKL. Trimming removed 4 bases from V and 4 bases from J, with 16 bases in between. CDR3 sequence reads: CASSPSDLLGETQYF. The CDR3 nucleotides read TGCGCCAGCAGCCCCTCAGACCTTCTAGGAGAGACCCAGTACTTC.

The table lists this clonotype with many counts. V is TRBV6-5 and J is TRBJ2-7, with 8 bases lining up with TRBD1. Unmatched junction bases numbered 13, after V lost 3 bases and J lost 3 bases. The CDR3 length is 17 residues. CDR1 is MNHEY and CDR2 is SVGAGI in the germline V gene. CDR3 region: CASSYGLDREVVYEQYF. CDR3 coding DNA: TGTGCCAGCAGTTATGGCCTGGACAGGGAGGTTGTCTACGAGCAGTACTTC.

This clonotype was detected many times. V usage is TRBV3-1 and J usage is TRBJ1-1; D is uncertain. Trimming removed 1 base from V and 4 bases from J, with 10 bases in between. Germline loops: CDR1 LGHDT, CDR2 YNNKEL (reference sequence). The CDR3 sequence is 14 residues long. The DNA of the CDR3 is TGTGCCAGCAGCCAAGCGCGGACTAGCACTGAAGCTTTCTTT. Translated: CASSQARTSTEAFF.

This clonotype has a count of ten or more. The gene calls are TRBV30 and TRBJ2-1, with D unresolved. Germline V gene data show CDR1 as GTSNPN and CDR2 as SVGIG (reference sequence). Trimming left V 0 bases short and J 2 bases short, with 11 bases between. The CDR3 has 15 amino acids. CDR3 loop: CAWSVPVSTYNEQFF. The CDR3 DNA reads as TGTGCCTGGAGTGTGCCCGTCAGTACCTACAATGAGCAGTTCTTC.

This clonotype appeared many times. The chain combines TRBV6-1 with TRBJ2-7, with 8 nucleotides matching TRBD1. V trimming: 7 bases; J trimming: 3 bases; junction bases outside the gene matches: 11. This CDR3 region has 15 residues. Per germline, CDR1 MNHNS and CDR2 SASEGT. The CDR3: CASNRAFDRGYEQYF. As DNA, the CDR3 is TGTGCCAGCAACCGCGCCTTCGACAGGGGCTACGAGCAGTACTTC.

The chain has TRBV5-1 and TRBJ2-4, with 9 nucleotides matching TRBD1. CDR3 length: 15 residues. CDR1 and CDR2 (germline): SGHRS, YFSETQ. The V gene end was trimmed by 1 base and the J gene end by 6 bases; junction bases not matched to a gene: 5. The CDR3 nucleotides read TGCGCCAGCAGCTTGACAGGGGGCAAAGGAAACATTCAGTACTTC. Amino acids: CASSLTGGKGNIQYF.

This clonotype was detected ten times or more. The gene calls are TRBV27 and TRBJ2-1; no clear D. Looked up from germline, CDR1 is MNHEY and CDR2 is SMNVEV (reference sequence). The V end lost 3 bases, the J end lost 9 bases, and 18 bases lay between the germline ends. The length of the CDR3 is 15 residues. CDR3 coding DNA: TGTGCCAGCAGTTTTTTGACCCCCCGGTACGGTGAGCAGTTCTTC. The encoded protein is CASSFLTPRYGEQFF.

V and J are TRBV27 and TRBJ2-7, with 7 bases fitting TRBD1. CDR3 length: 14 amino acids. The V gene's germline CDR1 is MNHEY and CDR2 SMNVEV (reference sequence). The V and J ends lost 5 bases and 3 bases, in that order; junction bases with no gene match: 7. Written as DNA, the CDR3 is TGTGCCAGCAGTCACAGGGGCATCGGCTACGAGCAGTACTTC. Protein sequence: CASSHRGIGYEQYF.